This record concerns one TCR beta chain sequence. Its antigen is unknown. This sample is drawn from a study of vaccination effects on CD4 cells after COVID-19. Findings and limits, study-wide: Late post-vaccination, clones induced by infection and those induced by vaccine underwent marked clonal contraction.

Before any sequencing was done, the ViraFEST assay used viral peptide pools to expand antigen-specific CD4+ T cells. A roughly ten-day culture period preceded the isolation of CD4+ T cells. Testing of the vaccine recipients showed negative nucleocapsid antibodies and no prior SARS-CoV-2 infection. This table comes from immunoSEQ multiplex PCR, and its TCRdb copy is limited to in-frame clones, with some not included. The data show about 23,000 clones, 73% seen once. CDR1 is SGHNT, CDR2 YENEEA, per germline. With 7 bases clipped from V and 11 bases from J, the junction kept 4 bases outside the gene matches. The CDR3 spans 10 residues.

The chain couples TRBV11-3 to TRBJ1-1; TRBD1 agrees at 7 bases. The material was CD4+ T cells from PBMCs cultured with SARS-CoV-2 spike peptides, obtained before COVID-19 vaccination. The receptor's source is a human donor who received a COVID-19 vaccine. CDR3 nucleotide sequence: TGTGCCAGCAACAACAGGGGCGCTTTCTTT. Translated: CASNNRGAFF. Drawing the rest from reference TRBV11-3 and TRBJ1-1, the complete variable domain is EAGVVQSPRYKIIEKKQPVAFWCNPISGHNTLYWYLQNLGQGPELLIRYENEEAVDDSQLPKDRFSAERLKGVDSTLKIQPAELGDSAVYLCASNNRGAFFGQGTRLTVV.